These 19 T cell receptor beta chains were all obtained from the same sample, sequenced in a study of preoperative IRX-2 immunotherapy in early breast cancer. Assay used: immunoSEQ multiplex PCR; TCRdb lists only in-frame clones, some missing. The sample holds fewer than 40,000 clones, just under 90% seen once. Treatment described: preoperative locoregional IRX-2 cytokine immunotherapy. The sample consisted of tumor tissue, taken after IRX-2 immunotherapy. These receptors originate from a human donor with breast cancer.

This sequence joins TRBV7-4 and TRBJ1-2; D unclear. The CDR3 extends over 15 amino acids. In germline, CDR1 is SGHVT, CDR2 SQSDAQ. Trimming cost V 5 bases and J 0 bases, with 13 bases left between them. CDR3 nucleotide sequence: TGTGCCAGCAGCGATAGGGTCGTAGCTAACTATGGCTACACCTTC. The encoded protein is CASSDRVVANYGYTF.

V and J are TRBV11-3 and TRBJ1-3, with D perhaps matching TRBD1 (5 bases). Germline CDR1 and CDR2: SGHNT and YENEEA. The CDR3 spans 15 residues. Trimming removed 5 bases at V and 0 bases at J, with 11 bases between. Here the CDR3 DNA reads TGTGCCAGCAGCCAGGGACGTTCCTCTGGAAACACCATATATTTT. It codes for CASSQGRSSGNTIYF.

This clone was found a few times. The gene calls are TRBV7-1 and TRBJ1-4, with D tentatively TRBD1 (5 bases). TRBV7-1 is labeled an ORF, and its function is uncertain. V lost 2 bases and J lost 8, with 12 bases in between. This CDR3 has 14 amino acids. This CDR3 is CASSSQGLREKLFF. CDR3 sequence (DNA): TGTGCCAGCAGCTCACAGGGCCTCCGGGAAAAACTGTTTTTT.

J is TRBJ2-2 and V is TRBV5-1, with 7 positions matching TRBD1. This CDR3 region has 16 residues. J was trimmed by 0 bases and V by 5 bases; bases with no gene match: 7. Germline CDR1 and CDR2: SGHRS and YFSETQ. This chain's CDR3 is CASSSTGDPNTGELFF. CDR3 coding DNA: TGCGCCAGCAGTTCCACAGGGGATCCGAACACCGGGGAGCTGTTTTTT.

V is TRBV6-8 and J is TRBJ2-6, with D possibly matching TRBD2 (6 bases). Germline V gene sequence: CDR1 MNHGY, CDR2 SAAAGT. The CDR3 spans 15 residues. V dropped 5 bases and J dropped 0 bases, with 8 bases sitting between them. CDR3 in amino acids: CASSDGGSGANVLTF. Written as DNA, the CDR3 is TGTGCCAGCAGTGACGGGGGCTCTGGGGCCAACGTCCTGACTTTC.

The genes are TRBV7-7 and TRBJ2-4, with D unresolved. This CDR3 has 15 residues. Trimming cost V 3 bases and J 0 bases, with 9 bases left between them. CDR1 and CDR2 from the germline V gene are SSHAT and FNYEAQ (reference sequence). DNA of the CDR3: TGTGCCAGCAGCTTGGTACGGTTAGCCAAAAACATTCAGTACTTC. Translated, it gives CASSLVRLAKNIQYF.

This rearrangement joins TRBV6-8 to TRBJ2-7; D may be TRBD2 (5 bases). CDR3 length: 16 amino acids. V gave up 2 bases and J gave up 6 bases, with 20 bases separating them. Germline CDR1 reads MNHGY; CDR2 reads SAAAGT. As DNA, the CDR3 is TGTGCCAGCAGTTACGGATTGTTAGCGCAGCCTGTCGAGCAGTACGTC. Amino acid sequence: CASSYGLLAQPVEQYV.

Worth noting for this clone: One or more nucleotides could not be called with certainty, so the encoded amino acid is given as X. The J gene is TRBJ2-7, the V gene TRBV6-8; D might be TRBD2 (6 bases). This CDR3 comprises 13 residues. From germline, CDR1 is MNHGY and CDR2 SAAAGT. V was pared by 10 bases and J by 6 bases, with 19 bases between. CDR3 in DNA: TGTGCCACCGTTAGCGCGGGAARTTCCGAGCAGTACTTC. Translated: CATVSAGXSEQYF.

This chain uses TRBV29-1 with TRBJ1-1; D remains unclear. From germline, CDR1 is SQVTM and CDR2 ANQGSEA. This CDR3 has 13 residues. Trimming left V 5 bases short and J 0 bases short, with 10 bases between. The CDR3 protein is CSVREKMNTEAFF. The CDR3 DNA sequence: TGCAGCGTTCGCGAAAAGATGAACACTGAAGCTTTCTTT.

J is TRBJ2-2 and V is TRBV15; D not resolved. Germline V gene lookup returns CDR1 LNHNV and CDR2 YYDKDF (reference sequence). With 0 bases removed from V and 2 bases from J, the gap between germline ends came to 10 bases. The CDR3 is 16 residues long. DNA of the CDR3: TGTGCCACCAGCAGAGATTTGCCCCCAAACACCGGGGAGCTGTTTTTT. Residues: CATSRDLPPNTGELFF.

The chain carries TRBV1 and TRBJ1-2. TRBV1 has pseudogene status. This CDR3 spans 15 amino acids. The CDR3 DNA follows: TGCGCCAGCAGCCTAGAGAGAGGGGCGGGCTATGGCTACACCTTC. This gives the protein CASSLERGAGYGYTF.

This clone was detected only once. The chain employs TRBV5-1 and TRBJ2-2; TRBD2 aligns across 7 bases. V was pared by 1 base and J by 0 bases, with 9 bases of the junction left unmatched. Germline assignment: CDR1 SGHRS and CDR2 YFSETQ. The CDR3 consists of 18 residues. CDR3 sequence reads: CASSLRREGLANTGELFF. Here the CDR3 DNA reads TGCGCCAGCAGCTTGCGAAGGGAGGGACTGGCGAACACCGGGGAGCTGTTTTTT.

This sequence joins TRBV11-3 and TRBJ1-1; 10 bases line up with TRBD1. The CDR3 runs 14 residues. Germline CDR1 and CDR2: SGHNT and YENEEA. V shed 3 bases and J 4 bases; nucleotides not matched to a gene: 2. This chain's CDR3 is CASSFWTGGTEAFF. Written as DNA, the CDR3 is TGTGCCAGCAGCTTTTGGACAGGGGGCACTGAAGCTTTCTTT.

V gene TRBV1 combines with J gene TRBJ1-3; the tabulated D call, TRBD1, remains unverified against the DNA. TRBV1 is marked as a pseudogene. The CDR3 is 16 amino acids. The CDR3 loop is CASSQDYSYSGNTIYF. In DNA, the CDR3 is TGCGCCAGCAGCCAAGATTACAGCTACTCTGGAAACACCATATATTTT.

This chain uses TRBV19 with TRBJ2-7; TRBD2 might be the D (5 bases). Germline lookup yields CDR1 LNHDA and CDR2 SQIVND (reference sequence). This CDR3 comprises 14 residues. V was pared by 5 bases and J by 3 bases, with 14 bases between. The CDR3: CASSRRTSSYEQYF. Here the CDR3 DNA reads TGTGCCAGTAGTCGAAGGACTTCCAGCTACGAGCAGTACTTC.

The chain combines TRBV6-8 with TRBJ1-2; the D gene is possibly TRBD1 (6 bases). Between the trimmed V and J ends, which lost 0 bases and 3 bases, there was a span of 20 bases. The CDR3 runs to 18 residues. The germline V gene has CDR1 MNHGY and CDR2 SAAAGT. CDR3 protein: CASSYSIIRGRGDYGYTF. The CDR3 nucleotides are TGTGCCAGCAGTTACTCGATCATTCGGGGGCGAGGGGACTATGGCTACACCTTC.

The V and J genes are TRBV7-6 and TRBJ2-1; 7 bases agree with TRBD2. The CDR3 covers 14 residues. CDR1 SGHVS and CDR2 FNYEAQ come from the germline V gene. J was trimmed by 4 bases and V by 5 bases; bases with no gene match: 5. CDR3 bases: TGTGCCAGCAGCCTCCGGGGGGATTACAATGAGCAGTTCTTC. Translating gives CASSLRGDYNEQFF.

In DNA form, the CDR3 reads TGTGCCAGCAGACTACCGGGGGATACGCAGTATTTT. It specifies CASRLPGDTQYF. The chain couples TRBV6-8 to TRBJ2-3; perhaps TRBD2 as D (5 bases). Germline V gene sequence: CDR1 MNHGY, CDR2 SAAAGT. The CDR3 is 12 residues long. The germline V and J ends were trimmed by 6 bases and 6 bases, with 10 bases remaining between them.

This chain uses TRBV19 with TRBJ1-3; 9 nucleotides match TRBD1. CDR1 LNHDA and CDR2 SQIVND come from the germline V gene (reference sequence). This CDR3 has 17 amino acids. The V segment lost 4 bases and the J segment 3 bases; nucleotides outside the gene matches: 10. The CDR3 here is CASSNPGTGGGGNTIYF. CDR3 nucleotide sequence: TGTGCCAGTAGTAACCCGGGTACAGGGGGCGGTGGAAACACCATATATTTT.